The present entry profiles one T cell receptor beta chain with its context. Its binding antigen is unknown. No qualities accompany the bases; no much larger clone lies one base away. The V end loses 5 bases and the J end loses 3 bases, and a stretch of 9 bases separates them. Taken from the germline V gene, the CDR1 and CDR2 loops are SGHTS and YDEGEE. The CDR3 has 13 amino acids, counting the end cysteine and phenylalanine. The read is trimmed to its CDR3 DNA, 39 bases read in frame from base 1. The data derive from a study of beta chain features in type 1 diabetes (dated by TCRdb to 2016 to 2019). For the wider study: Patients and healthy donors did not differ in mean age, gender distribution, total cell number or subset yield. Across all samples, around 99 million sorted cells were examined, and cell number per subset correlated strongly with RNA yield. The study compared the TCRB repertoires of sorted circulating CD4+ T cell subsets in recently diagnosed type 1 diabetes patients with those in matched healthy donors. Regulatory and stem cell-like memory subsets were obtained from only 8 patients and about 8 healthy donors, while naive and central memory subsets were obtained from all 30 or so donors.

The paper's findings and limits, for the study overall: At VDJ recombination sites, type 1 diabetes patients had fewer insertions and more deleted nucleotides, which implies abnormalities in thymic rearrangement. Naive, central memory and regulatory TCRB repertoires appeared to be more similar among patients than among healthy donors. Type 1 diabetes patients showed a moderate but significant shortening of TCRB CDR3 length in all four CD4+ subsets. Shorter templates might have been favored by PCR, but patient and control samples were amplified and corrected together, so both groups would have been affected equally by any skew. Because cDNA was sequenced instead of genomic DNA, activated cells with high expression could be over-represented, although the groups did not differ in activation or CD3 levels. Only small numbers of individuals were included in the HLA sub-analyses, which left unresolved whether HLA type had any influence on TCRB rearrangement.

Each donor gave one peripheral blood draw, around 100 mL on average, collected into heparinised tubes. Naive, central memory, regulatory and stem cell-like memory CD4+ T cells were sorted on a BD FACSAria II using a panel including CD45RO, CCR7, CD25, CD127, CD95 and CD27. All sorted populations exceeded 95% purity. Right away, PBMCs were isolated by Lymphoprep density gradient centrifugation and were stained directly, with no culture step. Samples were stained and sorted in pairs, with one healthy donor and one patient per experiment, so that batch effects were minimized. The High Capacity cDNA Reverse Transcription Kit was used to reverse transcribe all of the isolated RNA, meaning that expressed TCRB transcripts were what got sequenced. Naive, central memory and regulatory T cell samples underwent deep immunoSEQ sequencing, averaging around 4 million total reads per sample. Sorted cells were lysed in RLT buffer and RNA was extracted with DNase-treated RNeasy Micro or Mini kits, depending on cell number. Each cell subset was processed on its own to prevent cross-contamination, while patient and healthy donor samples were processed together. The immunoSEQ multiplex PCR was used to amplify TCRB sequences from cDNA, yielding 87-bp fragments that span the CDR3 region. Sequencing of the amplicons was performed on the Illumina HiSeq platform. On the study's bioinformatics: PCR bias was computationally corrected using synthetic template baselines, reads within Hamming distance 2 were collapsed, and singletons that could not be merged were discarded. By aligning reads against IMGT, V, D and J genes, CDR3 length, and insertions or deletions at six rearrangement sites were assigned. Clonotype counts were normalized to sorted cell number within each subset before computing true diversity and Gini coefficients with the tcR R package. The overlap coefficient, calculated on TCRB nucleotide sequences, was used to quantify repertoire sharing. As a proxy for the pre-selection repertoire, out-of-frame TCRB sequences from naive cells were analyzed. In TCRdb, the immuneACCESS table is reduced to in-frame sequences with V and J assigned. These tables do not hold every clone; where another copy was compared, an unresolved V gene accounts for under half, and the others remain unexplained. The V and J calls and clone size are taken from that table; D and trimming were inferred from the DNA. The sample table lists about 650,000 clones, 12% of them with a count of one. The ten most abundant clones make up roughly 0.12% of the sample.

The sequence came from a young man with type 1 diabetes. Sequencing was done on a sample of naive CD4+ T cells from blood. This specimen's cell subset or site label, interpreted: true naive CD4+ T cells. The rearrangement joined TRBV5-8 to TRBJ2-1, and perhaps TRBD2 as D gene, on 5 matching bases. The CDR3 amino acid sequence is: CASSRGNYNEQFF. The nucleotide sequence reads TGTGCCAGCAGTAGAGGGAACTACAATGAGCAGTTCTTC.